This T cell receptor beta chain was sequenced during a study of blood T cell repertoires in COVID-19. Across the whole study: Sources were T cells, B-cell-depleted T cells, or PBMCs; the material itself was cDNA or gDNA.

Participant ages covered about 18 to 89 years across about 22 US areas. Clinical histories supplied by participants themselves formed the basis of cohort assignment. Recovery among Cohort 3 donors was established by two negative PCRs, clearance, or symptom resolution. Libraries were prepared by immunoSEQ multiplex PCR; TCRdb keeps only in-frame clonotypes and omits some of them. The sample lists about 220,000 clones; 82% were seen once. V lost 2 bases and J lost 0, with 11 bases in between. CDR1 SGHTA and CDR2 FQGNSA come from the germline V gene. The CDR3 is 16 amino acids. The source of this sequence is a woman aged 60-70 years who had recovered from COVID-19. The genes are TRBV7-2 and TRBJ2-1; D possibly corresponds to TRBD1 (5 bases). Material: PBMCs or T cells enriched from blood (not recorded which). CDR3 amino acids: CASSLSGQSSYNEQFF. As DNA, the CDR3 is TGTGCCAGCAGCTTATCCGGACAAAGCTCCTACAATGAGCAGTTCTTC.